The 13 T cell receptor beta chains given below trace back to one sample, sequenced in a study of OX40 agonist ivuxolimab in advanced cancers. Using immunoSEQ multiplex PCR, the repertoire was profiled, and TCRdb retains in-frame clones only, with some absent. This sample has over 25,000 clones, with about 74% found just once. Sample: CD4+ or CD8+ T cells sorted from blood, taken in a trial of the OX40 agonist ivuxolimab. Receptor source: an adult with an advanced solid tumor such as melanoma, head and neck, liver or kidney cancer.

V is TRBV13 and J is TRBJ1-1, with D hard to call. Trimming shortened V by 3 bases and J by 5 bases, and 10 bases separated the two germline ends. This CDR3 contains 13 residues. The germline V gene has CDR1 PRHDT and CDR2 FYEKMQ (reference sequence). CDR3 nucleotide sequence: TGTGCCAGCAGCTTGGCCCTGGGAACTGAAGCTTTCTTT. It is translated as CASSLALGTEAFF.

This chain joins TRBV12-5 and TRBJ2-3, with TRBD1 matching over 9 bases. This CDR3 has 14 amino acids. V gave up 5 bases and J gave up 5 bases; unmatched junction bases: 5. Germline CDR1 LGHNT, CDR2 FRNRAP. For the CDR3, the DNA is TGTGCTAGTGGTCAAACAGGGGGCGGAGATACGCAGTATTTT. Residues: CASGQTGGGDTQYF.

The rearrangement joins TRBV7-9 to TRBJ1-4, with 9 positions matching TRBD1. The CDR3 sequence is 15 residues long. J was trimmed by 6 bases and V by 5 bases; bases with no gene match: 7. Germline assignment: CDR1 SEHNR and CDR2 FQNEAQ (reference sequence). The CDR3 sequence is CASSHYRGQYEKLFF. CDR3 nucleotides: TGTGCCAGCAGCCACTACAGGGGGCAATATGAAAAACTGTTTTTT. The full variable domain, completed using reference TRBV7-9 and TRBJ1-4, is DTGVSQNPRHKITKRGQNVTFRCDPISEHNRLYWYRQTLGQGPEFLTYFQNEAQLEKSRLLSDRFSAERPKGSFSTLEIQRTEQGDSAMYLCASSHYRGQYEKLFFGSGTQLSVL.

The V and J genes are TRBV2 and TRBJ1-4, with D unresolved. There are 14 residues in the CDR3. Germline-derived CDR1 and CDR2 are SNHLY and FYNNEI. Trimming stripped 4 bases from V and 3 bases from J, with 9 bases between. This CDR3 is CASSAGNSNEKLFF. In nucleotides, the CDR3 is TGTGCCAGCAGTGCCGGGAATTCTAATGAAAAACTGTTTTTT.

This chain links TRBV5-7 with TRBJ2-2, with a possible D match to TRBD1 (6 bases). TRBV5-7 is an open reading frame, and its role is uncertain. The V end lost 2 bases, the J end lost 5 bases, and 13 bases lay between the germline ends. The CDR3 is 15 residues long. The CDR3 DNA is TGTGCCAGCAGCTTAAGGACAAGGGGGACCGGGGAGCTGTTTTTT. As protein: CASSLRTRGTGELFF.

This clone showed up just once. The chain carries TRBV29-1 and TRBJ2-3, with 7 bases aligning to TRBD1. With 6 bases clipped from V and 0 bases from J, the junction kept 6 bases outside the gene matches. Germline-derived CDR1 and CDR2 are SQVTM and ANQGSEA. The CDR3 has 14 amino acids. As DNA, the CDR3 is TGCAGCGTCGCCTCAGGGGGAAGCACAGATACGCAGTATTTT. It translates to CSVASGGSTDTQYF.

Here the CDR3 reads CASSYSRGTQYF. The CDR3 coding sequence is TGTGCCAGCAGTTACTCGCGCGGGACCCAGTACTTC. The V call is TRBV6-5, the J call TRBJ2-5; no firm D call. V was trimmed by 0 bases and J by 7 bases, leaving 6 bases between them. Germline CDR1 reads MNHEY; CDR2 reads SVGAGI. CDR3 length: 12 amino acids.

This rearrangement joins TRBV5-4 to TRBJ1-2; D not certain. Germline V gene sequence: CDR1 SGHNT, CDR2 YYREEE (reference sequence). The CDR3 runs to 14 residues. V lost 4 bases and J lost 2, with 12 bases in between. Here the CDR3 DNA reads TGTGCCAGCAGCGTGGACCGATCCAACTATGGCTACACCTTC. This encodes CASSVDRSNYGYTF.

This chain joins TRBV18 and TRBJ1-1; 7 bases line up with TRBD1. The CDR3 is made up of 16 amino acids. Trimming at V came to 3 bases and at J to 3 bases, leaving 10 bases not matched to a gene. The germline V gene has CDR1 KGHSH and CDR2 LQKENI. The CDR3 loop is CASSPFEGALDTEAFF. CDR3 nucleotide sequence: TGTGCCAGCTCACCTTTTGAGGGGGCTCTGGACACTGAAGCTTTCTTT.

V and J are TRBV14 and TRBJ2-3; no reliable D call. Germline loops: CDR1 SGHDN, CDR2 FVKESK. CDR3 size: 14 residues. V lost 5 bases and J lost 5, with 14 bases in between. The chain's CDR3 is CASSRVAREDTQYF. The DNA for the CDR3 is TGTGCCAGCAGCAGGGTTGCTAGAGAAGATACGCAGTATTTT.

The gene calls are TRBV7-9 and TRBJ1-1; 7 nucleotides line up with TRBD1. The J segment lost 5 bases and the V segment lost 1 base, leaving 4 bases of the junction unmatched. CDR1 is SEHNR, CDR2 FQNEAQ, per germline (reference sequence). CDR3 size: 14 residues. CDR3 sequence: CASSLGGQKTEAFF. The CDR3 DNA sequence: TGTGCCAGCAGCTTAGGGGGACAGAAGACTGAAGCTTTCTTT.

The rearrangement joins TRBV19 to TRBJ2-7; 8 nucleotides match TRBD1. Germline CDR1 is LNHDA and CDR2 is SQIVND (reference sequence). J lost 4 bases, V lost 4 bases, and 15 bases had no gene match. CDR3 length: 17 residues. The CDR3: CASSTKTGQGYLYEQYF. The CDR3 DNA sequence: TGTGCCAGTAGTACCAAAACCGGACAGGGCTATCTATACGAGCAGTACTTC. Filled out from reference TRBV19 and TRBJ2-7, the complete variable domain reads DGGITQSPKYLFRKEGQNVTLSCEQNLNHDAMYWYRQDPGQGLRLIYYSQIVNDFQKGDIAEGYSVSREKKESFPLTVTSAQKNPTAFYLCASSTKTGQGYLYEQYFGPGTRLTVT.

This clone has only one observation. The J gene is TRBJ2-7, the V gene TRBV27, with a weak D call TRBD1 (5 bases). Germline V CDR1 and CDR2: MNHEY, SMNVEV (reference sequence). V was clipped by 2 bases and J by 5 bases, with 13 bases between them. The CDR3 is 14 residues long. The CDR3 loop is CASSLRQGINEQYF. CDR3 coding DNA: TGTGCCAGCAGTTTAAGGCAGGGAATTAACGAGCAGTACTTC.